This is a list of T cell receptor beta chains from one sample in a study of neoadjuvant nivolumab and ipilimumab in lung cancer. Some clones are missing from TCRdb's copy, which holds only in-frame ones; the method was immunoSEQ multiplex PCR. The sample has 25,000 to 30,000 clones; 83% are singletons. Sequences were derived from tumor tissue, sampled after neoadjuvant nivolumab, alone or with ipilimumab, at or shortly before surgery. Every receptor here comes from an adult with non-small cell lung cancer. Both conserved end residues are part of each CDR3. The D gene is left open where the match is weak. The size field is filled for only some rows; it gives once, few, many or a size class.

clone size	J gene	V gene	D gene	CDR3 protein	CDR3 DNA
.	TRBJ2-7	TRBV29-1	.	CSVADSTYEQYF	TGCAGCGTTGCCGACAGCACCTACGAGCAGTACTTC
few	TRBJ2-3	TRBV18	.	CASSPTDTQYF	TGTGCCAGCTCACCGACAGATACGCAGTATTTT
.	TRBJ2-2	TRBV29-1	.	CSVESGSVAGELFF	TGCAGCGTTGAATCCGGGAGTGTCGCCGGGGAGCTGTTTTTT
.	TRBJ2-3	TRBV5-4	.	CASSGGNGTDTQYF	TGTGCCAGCAGCGGGGGGAACGGCACAGATACGCAGTATTTT
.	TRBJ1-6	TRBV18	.	CASSPSGTGTGLNSPLHF	TGTGCCAGCTCACCAAGCGGTACAGGGACGGGGCTTAATTCACCCCTCCACTTT
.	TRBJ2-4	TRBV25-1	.	CASSTTGLAKNIQYF	TGTGCCAGCAGTACAACGGGGCTAGCCAAAAACATTCAGTACTTC
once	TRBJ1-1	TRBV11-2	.	CASSLDLGTVGTEAFF	TGTGCCAGCAGCTTAGATCTAGGAACGGTGGGCACTGAAGCTTTCTTT
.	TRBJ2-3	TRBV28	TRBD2	CASSPPGLAGALTDTQYF	TGTGCCAGCAGTCCGCCGGGACTAGCGGGGGCCCTCACAGATACGCAGTATTTT
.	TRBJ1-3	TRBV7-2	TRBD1	CASSLTGTGTGNTIYF	TGTGCCAGCAGCCTCACCGGGACAGGGACTGGAAACACCATATATTTT
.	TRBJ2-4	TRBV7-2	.	CASSEARDDIQYF	TGTGCCAGCAGCGAAGCTAGAGACGACATTCAGTACTTC
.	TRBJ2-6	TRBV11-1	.	CASSSSSGANVLTF	TGTGCCAGCAGCTCAAGTTCTGGGGCCAACGTCCTGACTTTC
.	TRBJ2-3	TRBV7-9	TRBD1	CASSPGTGGLTDTQYF	TGTGCCAGCAGCCCTGGGACAGGGGGCCTCACAGATACGCAGTATTTT
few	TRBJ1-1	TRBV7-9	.	CASSFDGTTEAFF	TGTGCCAGCAGCTTCGACGGCACCACTGAAGCTTTCTTT
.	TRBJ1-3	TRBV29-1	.	CSVEWGLSPGNTIYF	TGCAGCGTTGAATGGGGACTTTCCCCTGGAAACACCATATATTTT
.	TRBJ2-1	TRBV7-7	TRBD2	CASSPSGGSYNEQFF	TGTGCTAGCAGCCCAAGCGGGGGGTCCTACAATGAGCAGTTCTTC
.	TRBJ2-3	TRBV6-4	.	CASSEGDTDTQYF	TGTGCCAGCAGTGAAGGGGACACAGATACGCAGTATTTT
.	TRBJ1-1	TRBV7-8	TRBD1	CASSSQNRGEAFF	TGTGCCAGCAGCTCTCAAAACAGGGGTGAAGCTTTCTTT
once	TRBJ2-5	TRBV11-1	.	CASSTPVGRETQYF	TGTGCCAGCAGCACCCCCGTTGGGAGAGAGACCCAGTACTTC
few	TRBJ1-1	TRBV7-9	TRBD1	CASTTGVDTEAFF	TGTGCCAGCACGACAGGGGTTGACACTGAAGCTTTCTTT
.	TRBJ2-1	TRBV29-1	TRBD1	CSARGGRTGDDEQFF	TGCAGCGCCCGAGGGGGACGAACAGGGGACGATGAGCAGTTCTTC
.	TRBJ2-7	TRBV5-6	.	CASSRNYEQYF	TGTGCCAGCAGCCGTAACTACGAGCAGTACTTC
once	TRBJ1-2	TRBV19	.	CASSAGVQNYGYTF	TGTGCCAGTAGTGCCGGGGTGCAGAACTATGGCTACACCTTC
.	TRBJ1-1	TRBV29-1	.	CSVSTRGDTEAFF	TGCAGCGTTTCTACCAGGGGCGACACTGAAGCTTTCTTT
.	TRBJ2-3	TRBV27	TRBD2	CASSFGRADTQYF	TGTGCCAGCAGTTTCGGGAGGGCGGATACGCAGTATTTT
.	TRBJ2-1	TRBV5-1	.	CASSPGEWTAYNEQFF	TGCGCCAGCAGCCCCGGCGAGTGGACGGCCTACAATGAGCAGTTCTTC
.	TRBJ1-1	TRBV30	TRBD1	CAWSNYRGTEAFF	TGTGCCTGGAGTAATTACAGGGGTACTGAAGCTTTCTTT
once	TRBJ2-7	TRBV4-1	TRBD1	CASSRGQGNYEQYF	TGCGCCAGCAGCCGCGGACAGGGCAACTACGAGCAGTACTTC